What follows is one TCR beta chain and its context. V dropped 0 bases and J dropped 3 bases, with 6 bases sitting between them. This CDR3 spans 14 amino acids. Germline lookup yields CDR1 SGHRS and CDR2 YFSETQ. The sample is drawn from a study of T cells after somatic rescue of genetic block. The method was immunoSEQ multiplex PCR; TCRdb's version includes in-frame clones alone and lacks a portion of them. Found here are tens of thousands of clones, 75% to 90% of them singletons; the top ten hold 1.6%. The rearrangement links TRBV5-1 to TRBJ2-2; D ambiguous. The receptor's source is a woman younger than 35. The source material was peripheral blood mononuclear cells (PBMCs). In DNA, the CDR3 is TGCGCCAGCAGCTTGGATGTCCACACCGGGGAGCTGTTTTTT. It codes for CASSLDVHTGELFF.